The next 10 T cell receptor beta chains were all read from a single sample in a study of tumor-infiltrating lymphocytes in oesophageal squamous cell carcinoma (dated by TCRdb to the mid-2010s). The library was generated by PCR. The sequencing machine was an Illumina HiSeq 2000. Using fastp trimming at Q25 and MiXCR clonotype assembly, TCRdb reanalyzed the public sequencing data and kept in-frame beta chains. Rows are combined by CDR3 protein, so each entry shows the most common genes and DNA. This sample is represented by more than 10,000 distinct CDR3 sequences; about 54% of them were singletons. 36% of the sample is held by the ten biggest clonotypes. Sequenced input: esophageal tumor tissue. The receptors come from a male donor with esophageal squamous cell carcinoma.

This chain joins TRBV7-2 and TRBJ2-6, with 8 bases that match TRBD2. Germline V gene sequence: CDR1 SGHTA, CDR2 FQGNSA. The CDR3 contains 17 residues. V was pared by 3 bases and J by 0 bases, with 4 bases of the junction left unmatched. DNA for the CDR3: TGTGCCAGCAGCTTGGGGACTAGAAGCTCTGGGGCCAACGTCCTGACTTTC. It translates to CASSLGTRSSGANVLTF.

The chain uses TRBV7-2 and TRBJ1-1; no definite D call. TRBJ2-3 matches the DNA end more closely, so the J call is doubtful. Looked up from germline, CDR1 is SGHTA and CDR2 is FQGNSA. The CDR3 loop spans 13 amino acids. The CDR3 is CASSATVTDTQYF. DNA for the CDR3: TGTGCCAGCAGCGCCACCGTCACAGATACGCAGTATTTT.

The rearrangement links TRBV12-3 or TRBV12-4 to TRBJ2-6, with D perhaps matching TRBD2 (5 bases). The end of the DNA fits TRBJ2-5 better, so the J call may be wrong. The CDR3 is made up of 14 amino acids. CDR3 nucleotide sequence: TGTGCCAGCAGTTTCGGGGATAAACAAGAGACCCAGTACTTC. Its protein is CASSFGDKQETQYF.

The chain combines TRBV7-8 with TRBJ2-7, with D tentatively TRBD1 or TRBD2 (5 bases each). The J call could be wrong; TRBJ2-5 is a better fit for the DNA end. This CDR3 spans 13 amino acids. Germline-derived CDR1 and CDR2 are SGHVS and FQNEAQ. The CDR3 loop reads CASSLEGWETQYF. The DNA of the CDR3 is TGTGCCAGCAGCCTAGAGGGGTGGGAGACCCAGTACTTC.

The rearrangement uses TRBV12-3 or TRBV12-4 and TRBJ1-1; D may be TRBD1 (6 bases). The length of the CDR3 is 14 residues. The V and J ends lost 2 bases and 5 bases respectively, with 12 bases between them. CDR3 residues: CASSLSQGMTEAFF. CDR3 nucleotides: TGTGCCAGCAGTTTAAGCCAGGGGATGACTGAAGCTTTCTTT.

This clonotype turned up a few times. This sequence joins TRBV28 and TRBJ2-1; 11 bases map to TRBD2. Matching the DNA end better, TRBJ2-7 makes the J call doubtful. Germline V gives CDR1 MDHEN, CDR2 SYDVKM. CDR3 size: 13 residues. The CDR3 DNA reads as TGTGCCAGCAGTTGGGGGACTAGCGGTGAGCAGTACTTC. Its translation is CASSWGTSGEQYF.

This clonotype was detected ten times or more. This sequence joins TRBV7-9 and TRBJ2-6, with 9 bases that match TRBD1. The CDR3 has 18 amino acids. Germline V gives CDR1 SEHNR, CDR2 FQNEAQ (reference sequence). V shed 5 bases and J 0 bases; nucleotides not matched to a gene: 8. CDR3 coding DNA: TGTGCCAGCAGCGGAGAACGGGACAGGGTCTCTGGGGCCAACGTCCTGACTTTC. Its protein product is CASSGERDRVSGANVLTF.

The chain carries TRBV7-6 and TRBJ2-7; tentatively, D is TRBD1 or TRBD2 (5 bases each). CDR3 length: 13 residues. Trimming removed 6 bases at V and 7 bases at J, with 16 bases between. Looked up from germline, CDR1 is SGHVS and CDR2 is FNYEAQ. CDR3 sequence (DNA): TGTGCCAGCAGTCGAGGGCAAAGGGGTGAGCAGTACTTC. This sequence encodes CASSRGQRGEQYF.

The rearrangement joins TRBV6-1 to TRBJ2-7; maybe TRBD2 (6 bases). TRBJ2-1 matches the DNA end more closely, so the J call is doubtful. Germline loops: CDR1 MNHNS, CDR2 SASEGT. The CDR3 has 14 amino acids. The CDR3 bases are TGTGCCAGCATCCCGACTAGCTCCTACAATGAGCAGTTCTTC. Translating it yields CASIPTSSYNEQFF.

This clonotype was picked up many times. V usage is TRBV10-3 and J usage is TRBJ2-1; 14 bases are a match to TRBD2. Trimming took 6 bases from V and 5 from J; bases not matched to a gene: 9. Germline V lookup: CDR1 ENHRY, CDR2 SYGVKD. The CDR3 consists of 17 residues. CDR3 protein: CAIRPGLAGALDNEQFF. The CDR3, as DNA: TGTGCCATCAGACCGGGACTAGCGGGAGCCCTTGACAATGAGCAGTTCTTC.